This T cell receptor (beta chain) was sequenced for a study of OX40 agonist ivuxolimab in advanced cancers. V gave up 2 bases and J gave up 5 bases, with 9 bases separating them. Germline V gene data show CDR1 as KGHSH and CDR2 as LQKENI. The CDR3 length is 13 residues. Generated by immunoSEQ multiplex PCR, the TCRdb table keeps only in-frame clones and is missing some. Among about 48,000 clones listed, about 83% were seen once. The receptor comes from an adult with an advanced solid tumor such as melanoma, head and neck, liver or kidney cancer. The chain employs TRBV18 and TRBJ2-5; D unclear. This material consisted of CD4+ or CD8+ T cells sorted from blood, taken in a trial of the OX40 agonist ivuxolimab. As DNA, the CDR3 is TGTGCCAGCTCACCAGGGGTGGGTGAGACCCAGTACTTC. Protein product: CASSPGVGETQYF.